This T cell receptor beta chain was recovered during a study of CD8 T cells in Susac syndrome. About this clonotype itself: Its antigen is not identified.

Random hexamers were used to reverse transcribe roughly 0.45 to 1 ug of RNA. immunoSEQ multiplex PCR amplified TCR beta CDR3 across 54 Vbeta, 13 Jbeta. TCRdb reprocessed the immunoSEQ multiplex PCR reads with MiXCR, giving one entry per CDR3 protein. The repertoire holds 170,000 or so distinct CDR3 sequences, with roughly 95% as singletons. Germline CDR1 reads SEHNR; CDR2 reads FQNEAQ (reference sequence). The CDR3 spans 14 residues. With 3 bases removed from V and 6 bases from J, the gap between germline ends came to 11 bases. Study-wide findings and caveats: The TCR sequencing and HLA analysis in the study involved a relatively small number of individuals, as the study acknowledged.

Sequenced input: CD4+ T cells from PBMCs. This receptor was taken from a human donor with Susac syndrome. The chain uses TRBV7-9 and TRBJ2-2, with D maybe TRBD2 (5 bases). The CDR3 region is CASSLGVLAGELFF. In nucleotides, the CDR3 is TGTGCCAGCAGCTTGGGAGTATTGGCCGGGGAGCTGTTTTTT.